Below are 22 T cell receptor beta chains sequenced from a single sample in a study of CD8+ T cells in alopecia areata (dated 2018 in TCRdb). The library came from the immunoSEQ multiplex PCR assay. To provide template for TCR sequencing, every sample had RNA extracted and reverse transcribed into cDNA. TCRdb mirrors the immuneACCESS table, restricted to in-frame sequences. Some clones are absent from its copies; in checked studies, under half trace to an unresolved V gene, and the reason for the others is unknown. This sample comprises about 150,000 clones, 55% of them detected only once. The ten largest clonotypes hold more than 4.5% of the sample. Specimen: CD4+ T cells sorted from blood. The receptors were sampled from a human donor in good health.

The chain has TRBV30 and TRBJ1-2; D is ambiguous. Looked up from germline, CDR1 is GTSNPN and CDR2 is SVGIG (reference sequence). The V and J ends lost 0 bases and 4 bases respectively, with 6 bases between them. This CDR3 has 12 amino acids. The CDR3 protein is CAWSVLGYGYTF. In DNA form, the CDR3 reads TGTGCCTGGAGTGTACTCGGCTATGGCTACACCTTC. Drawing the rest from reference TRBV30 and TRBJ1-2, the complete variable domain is SQTIHQWPATLVQPVGSPLSLECTVEGTSNPNLYWYRQAAGRGLQLLFYSVGIGQISSEVPQNLSASRPQDRQFILSSKKLLLSDSGFYLCAWSVLGYGYTFGSGTRLTVV.

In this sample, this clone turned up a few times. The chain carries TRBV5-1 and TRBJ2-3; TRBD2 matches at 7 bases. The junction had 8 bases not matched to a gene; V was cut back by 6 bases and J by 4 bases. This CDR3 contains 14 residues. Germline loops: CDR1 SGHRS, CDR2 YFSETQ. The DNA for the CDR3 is TGCGCCAGCACCCCGGGGGGTACTGCAGATACGCAGTATTTT. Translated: CASTPGGTADTQYF.

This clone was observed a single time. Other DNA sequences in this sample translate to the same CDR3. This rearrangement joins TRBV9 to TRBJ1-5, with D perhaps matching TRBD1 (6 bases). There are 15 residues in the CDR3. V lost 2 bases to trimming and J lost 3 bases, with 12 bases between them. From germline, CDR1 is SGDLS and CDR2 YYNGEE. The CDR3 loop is CASSVGQGYNQPQHF. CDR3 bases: TGTGCCAGCAGCGTTGGCCAGGGGTACAATCAGCCCCAGCATTTT.

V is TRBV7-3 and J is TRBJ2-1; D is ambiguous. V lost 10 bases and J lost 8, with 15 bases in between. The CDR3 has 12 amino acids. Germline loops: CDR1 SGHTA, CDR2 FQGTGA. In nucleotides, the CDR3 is TGTGCCACCCAACCCACGGCCTATGAGCAGTTCTTC. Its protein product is CATQPTAYEQFF.

The CDR3 is CASSSGANVLTF. DNA for the CDR3: TGTGCCAGCAGTTCTGGGGCCAACGTCCTGACTTTC. The chain carries TRBV27 and TRBJ2-6; D gene ambiguous. Trimming took 4 bases from V and 2 from J, leaving 0 bases between them. The CDR3 consists of 12 residues. The germline CDR1 and CDR2 sequences are MNHEY and SMNVEV (reference sequence).

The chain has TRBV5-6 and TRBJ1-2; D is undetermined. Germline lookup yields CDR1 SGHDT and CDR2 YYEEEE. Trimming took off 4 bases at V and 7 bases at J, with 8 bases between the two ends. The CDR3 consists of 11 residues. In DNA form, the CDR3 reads TGTGCCAGCAGCGGTACCGGTGGCTACACCTTC. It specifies CASSGTGGYTF.

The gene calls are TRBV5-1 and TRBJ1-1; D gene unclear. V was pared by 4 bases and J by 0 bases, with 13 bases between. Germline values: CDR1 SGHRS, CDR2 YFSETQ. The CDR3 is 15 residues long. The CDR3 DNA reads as TGCGCCAGCAGCAAGGACCCAGCGATGAACACTGAAGCTTTCTTT. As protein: CASSKDPAMNTEAFF. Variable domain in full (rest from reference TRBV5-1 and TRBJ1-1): KAGVTQTPRYLIKTRGQQVTLSCSPISGHRSVSWYQQTPGQGLQFLFEYFSETQRNKGNFPGRFSGRQFSNSRSEMNVSTLELGDSALYLCASSKDPAMNTEAFFGQGTRLTVV.

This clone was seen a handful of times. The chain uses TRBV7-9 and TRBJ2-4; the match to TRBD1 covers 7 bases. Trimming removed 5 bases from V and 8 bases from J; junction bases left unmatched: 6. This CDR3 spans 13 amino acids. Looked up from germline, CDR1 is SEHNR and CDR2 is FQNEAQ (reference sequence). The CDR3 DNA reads TGTGCCAGCAGCCCCCAGGGGGATTACATTCAGTACTTC. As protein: CASSPQGDYIQYF. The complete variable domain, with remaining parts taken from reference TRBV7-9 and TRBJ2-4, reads DTGVSQNPRHKITKRGQNVTFRCDPISEHNRLYWYRQTLGQGPEFLTYFQNEAQLEKSRLLSDRFSAERPKGSFSTLEIQRTEQGDSAMYLCASSPQGDYIQYFGAGTRLSVL.

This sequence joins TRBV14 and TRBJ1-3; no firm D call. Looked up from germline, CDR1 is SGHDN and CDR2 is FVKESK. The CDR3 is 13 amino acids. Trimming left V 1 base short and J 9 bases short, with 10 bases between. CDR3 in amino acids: CASSQVGSGTIYF. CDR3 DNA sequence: TGTGCCAGCAGCCAAGTCGGATCAGGCACCATATATTTT. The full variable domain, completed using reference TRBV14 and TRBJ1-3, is EAGVTQFPSHSVIEKGQTVTLRCDPISGHDNLYWYRRVMGKEIKFLLHFVKESKQDESGMPNNRFLAERTGGTYSTLKVQPAELEDSGVYFCASSQVGSGTIYFGEGSWLTVV.

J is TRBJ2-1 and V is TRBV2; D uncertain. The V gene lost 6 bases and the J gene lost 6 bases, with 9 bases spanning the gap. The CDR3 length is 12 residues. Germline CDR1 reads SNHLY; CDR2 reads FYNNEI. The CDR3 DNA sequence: TGTGCCAGCAGACAAGCGCTCAATGAGCAGTTCTTC. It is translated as CASRQALNEQFF. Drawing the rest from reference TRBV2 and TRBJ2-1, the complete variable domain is EPEVTQTPSHQVTQMGQEVILRCVPISNHLYFYWYRQILGQKVEFLVSFYNNEISEKSEIFDDQFSVERPDGSNFTLKIRSTKLEDSAMYFCASRQALNEQFFGPGTRLTVL.

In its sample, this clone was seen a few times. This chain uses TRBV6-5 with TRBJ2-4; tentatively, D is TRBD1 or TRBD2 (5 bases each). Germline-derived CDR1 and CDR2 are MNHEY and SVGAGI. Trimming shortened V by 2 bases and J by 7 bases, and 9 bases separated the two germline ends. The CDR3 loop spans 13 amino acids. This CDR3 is CASSYGTHNIQYF. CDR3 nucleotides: TGTGCCAGCAGTTACGGGACGCATAACATTCAGTACTTC.

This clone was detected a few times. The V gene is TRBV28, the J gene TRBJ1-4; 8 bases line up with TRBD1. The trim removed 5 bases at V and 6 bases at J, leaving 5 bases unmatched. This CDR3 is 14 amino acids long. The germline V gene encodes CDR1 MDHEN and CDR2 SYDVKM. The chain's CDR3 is CASSIRTGYEKLFF. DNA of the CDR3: TGTGCCAGCAGTATCCGGACAGGGTATGAAAAACTGTTTTTT.

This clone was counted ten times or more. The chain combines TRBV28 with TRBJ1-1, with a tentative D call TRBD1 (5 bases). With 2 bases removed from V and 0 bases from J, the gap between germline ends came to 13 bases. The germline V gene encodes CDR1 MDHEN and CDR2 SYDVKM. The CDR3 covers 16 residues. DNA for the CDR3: TGTGCCAGCAGTTTACAGGGAAACAGGTTGAACACTGAAGCTTTCTTT. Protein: CASSLQGNRLNTEAFF.

The CDR3 loop reads CATSRDRLDRFPNQPQHF. CDR3 coding DNA: TGTGCCACCAGCAGAGATCGCCTAGACAGGTTTCCCAATCAGCCCCAGCATTTT. The chain has TRBV15 and TRBJ1-5; the D gene is possibly TRBD1 (6 bases). V was pared by 0 bases and J by 3 bases, with 18 bases between. This CDR3 has 18 residues. CDR1 LNHNV and CDR2 YYDKDF come from the germline V gene (reference sequence).

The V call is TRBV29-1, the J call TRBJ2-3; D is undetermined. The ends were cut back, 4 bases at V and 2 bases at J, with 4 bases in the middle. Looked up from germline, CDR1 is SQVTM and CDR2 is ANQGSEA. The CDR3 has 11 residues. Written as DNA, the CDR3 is TGCAGCGTTGCAGTCACAGATACGCAGTATTTT. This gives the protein CSVAVTDTQYF.

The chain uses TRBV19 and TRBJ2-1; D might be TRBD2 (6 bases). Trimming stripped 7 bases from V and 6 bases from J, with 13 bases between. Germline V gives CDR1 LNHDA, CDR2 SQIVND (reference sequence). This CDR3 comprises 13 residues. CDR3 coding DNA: TGTGCCAGTACTCCCGGGGGACTCAATGAGCAGTTCTTC. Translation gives CASTPGGLNEQFF. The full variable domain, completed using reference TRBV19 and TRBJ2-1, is DGGITQSPKYLFRKEGQNVTLSCEQNLNHDAMYWYRQDPGQGLRLIYYSQIVNDFQKGDIAEGYSVSREKKESFPLTVTSAQKNPTAFYLCASTPGGLNEQFFGPGTRLTVL.

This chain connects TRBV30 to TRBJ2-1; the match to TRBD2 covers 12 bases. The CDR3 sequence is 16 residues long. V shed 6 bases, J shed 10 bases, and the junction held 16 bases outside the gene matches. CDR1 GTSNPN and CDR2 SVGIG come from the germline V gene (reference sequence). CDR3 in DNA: TGTGCCTGTCCGGGACTAGCGGGTGTTGGGGCTAACGAGCAGTTCTTC. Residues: CACPGLAGVGANEQFF.

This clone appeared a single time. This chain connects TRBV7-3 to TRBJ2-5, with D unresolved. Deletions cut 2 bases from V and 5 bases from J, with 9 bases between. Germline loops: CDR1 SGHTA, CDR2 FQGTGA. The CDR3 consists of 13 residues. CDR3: CASSLGHSETQYF. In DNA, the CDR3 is TGTGCCAGCAGCTTAGGTCACTCGGAGACCCAGTACTTC.

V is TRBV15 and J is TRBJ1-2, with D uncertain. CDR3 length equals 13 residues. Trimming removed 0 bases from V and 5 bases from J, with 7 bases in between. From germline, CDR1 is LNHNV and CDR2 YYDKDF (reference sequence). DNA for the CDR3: TGTGCCACCAGCAGAGATCAACAGTATGGCTACACCTTC. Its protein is CATSRDQQYGYTF.

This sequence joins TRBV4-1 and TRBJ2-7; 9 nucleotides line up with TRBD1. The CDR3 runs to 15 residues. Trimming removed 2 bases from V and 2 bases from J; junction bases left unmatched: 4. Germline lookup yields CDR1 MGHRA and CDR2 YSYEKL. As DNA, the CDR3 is TGCGCCAGCAGCCAACGCCGGGACAGGGCCTACGAGCAGTACTTC. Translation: CASSQRRDRAYEQYF.

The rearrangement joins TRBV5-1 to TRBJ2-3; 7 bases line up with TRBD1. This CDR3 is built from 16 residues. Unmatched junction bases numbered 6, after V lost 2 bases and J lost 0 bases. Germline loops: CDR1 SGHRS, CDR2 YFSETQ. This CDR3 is CASSFGDRSSTDTQYF. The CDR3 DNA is TGCGCCAGCAGCTTCGGGGACAGATCTAGCACAGATACGCAGTATTTT.

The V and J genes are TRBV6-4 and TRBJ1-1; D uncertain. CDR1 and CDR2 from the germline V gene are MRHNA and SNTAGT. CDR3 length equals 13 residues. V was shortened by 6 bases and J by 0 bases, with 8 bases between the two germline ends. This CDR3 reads CASSAELNTEAFF. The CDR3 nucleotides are TGTGCCAGCAGCGCCGAACTGAACACTGAAGCTTTCTTT.